This T cell receptor beta chain stems from a study of CD8 T cells in Susac syndrome. Germline V gene data show CDR1 as LNHDA and CDR2 as SQIVND (reference sequence). This CDR3 spans 14 amino acids. Trimming removed 7 bases from V and 3 bases from J, with 13 bases in between. Study outcomes and limitations: The study acknowledged a relatively small number of individuals in its TCR sequencing and HLA analysis.

To note about this clonotype: What it recognizes is unknown.

A quantity of about 0.5 to 1 ug RNA underwent reverse transcription using random hexamers. It was immunoSEQ multiplex PCR that amplified TCR beta CDR3 across 54 Vbeta and 13 Jbeta. TCRdb re-derived calls from the immunoSEQ multiplex PCR reads in MiXCR, one entry per CDR3 protein. The sample carries around 130,000 distinct CDR3 sequences, 75% to 90% recorded once. Source material: CD8+ T cells from PBMCs. The sequence came from a human donor with multiple sclerosis. The chain employs TRBV19 and TRBJ1-5; D may be TRBD1 (6 bases). The CDR3 DNA reads TGTGCCAGTACCCCCGGGGACACCAATCAGCCCCAGCATTTT. Protein product: CASTPGDTNQPQHF.